One and the same sample provided the 5 T cell receptor beta chains below, sequenced in a study of blood T cells in healthy people across ages. The authors ran a second PCR of about 6 to 12 cycles using a sample-barcoded 5' primer and a J-beta primer mix. One entry per CDR3 protein results from TCRdb running MiXCR on the 5' RACE reads. In the table there are 1.2 million to 1.5 million distinct CDR3 sequences, around 59% of which are singletons. Specimen: blood. The receptors were gathered from a man between 18 and 29 years old in good health.

This rearrangement joins TRBV10-2 to TRBJ1-2, with 7 bases lining up with TRBD1. This CDR3 spans 13 amino acids. V shed 11 bases and J 1 base; nucleotides not matched to a gene: 7. CDR1 and CDR2 from the germline V gene are WSHSY and SAAADI. The CDR3 DNA sequence: TGCGCCGTCCAACAGGGGAATAACTATGGCTACACCTTC. It is translated as CAVQQGNNYGYTF.

The chain combines TRBV10-3 with TRBJ2-7, with 7 bases fitting TRBD1. V trimming: 10 bases; J trimming: 5 bases; junction bases outside the gene matches: 5. Germline CDR1 is ENHRY and CDR2 is SYGVKD. The CDR3 is 11 amino acids. CDR3 protein: CANSQGDEQYF. Here the CDR3 DNA reads TGTGCCAACTCCCAGGGGGACGAGCAGTACTTC.

The chain employs TRBV11-2 and TRBJ2-3; tentatively, D is TRBD2 (6 bases). The CDR3 has 15 residues. Trimming removed 4 bases from V and 1 base from J, with 12 bases in between. Germline lookup yields CDR1 SGHAT and CDR2 FQNNGV. CDR3 in DNA: TGTGCCAGCAGCTCCCTAGCGACCGGCACAGATACGCAGTATTTT. Protein sequence: CASSSLATGTDTQYF.

The chain uses TRBV6-1 and TRBJ2-5, with unresolved D. CDR1 and CDR2 (germline): MNHNS, SASEGT. With 1 base removed from V and 3 bases from J, the gap between germline ends came to 9 bases. The CDR3 covers 14 residues. Here the CDR3 DNA reads TGTGCCAGCAGTGAAGTCTTGGTTAAAGAGACCCAGTACTTC. This translates into CASSEVLVKETQYF.

This chain uses TRBV11-2 with TRBJ1-2; 9 bases align to TRBD1. In germline, CDR1 is SGHAT, CDR2 FQNNGV. CDR3 size: 15 residues. V shed 4 bases, J shed 4 bases, and the junction held 7 bases outside the gene matches. This CDR3 is CASSSWDREAYGYTF. In nucleotides, the CDR3 is TGTGCCAGCAGCTCGTGGGACAGGGAGGCCTATGGCTACACCTTC.